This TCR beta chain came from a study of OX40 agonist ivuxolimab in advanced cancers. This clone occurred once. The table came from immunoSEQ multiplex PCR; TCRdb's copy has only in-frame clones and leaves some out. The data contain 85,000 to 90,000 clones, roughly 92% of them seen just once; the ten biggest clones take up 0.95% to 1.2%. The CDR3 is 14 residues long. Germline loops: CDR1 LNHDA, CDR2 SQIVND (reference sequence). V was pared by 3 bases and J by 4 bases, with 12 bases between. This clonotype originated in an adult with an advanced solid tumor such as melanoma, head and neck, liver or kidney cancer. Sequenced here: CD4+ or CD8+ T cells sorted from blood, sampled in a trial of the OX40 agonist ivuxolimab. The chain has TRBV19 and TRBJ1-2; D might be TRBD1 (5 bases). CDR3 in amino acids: CASSIDQGFYGYTF. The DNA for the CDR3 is TGTGCCAGTAGTATCGACCAGGGATTCTATGGCTACACCTTC.